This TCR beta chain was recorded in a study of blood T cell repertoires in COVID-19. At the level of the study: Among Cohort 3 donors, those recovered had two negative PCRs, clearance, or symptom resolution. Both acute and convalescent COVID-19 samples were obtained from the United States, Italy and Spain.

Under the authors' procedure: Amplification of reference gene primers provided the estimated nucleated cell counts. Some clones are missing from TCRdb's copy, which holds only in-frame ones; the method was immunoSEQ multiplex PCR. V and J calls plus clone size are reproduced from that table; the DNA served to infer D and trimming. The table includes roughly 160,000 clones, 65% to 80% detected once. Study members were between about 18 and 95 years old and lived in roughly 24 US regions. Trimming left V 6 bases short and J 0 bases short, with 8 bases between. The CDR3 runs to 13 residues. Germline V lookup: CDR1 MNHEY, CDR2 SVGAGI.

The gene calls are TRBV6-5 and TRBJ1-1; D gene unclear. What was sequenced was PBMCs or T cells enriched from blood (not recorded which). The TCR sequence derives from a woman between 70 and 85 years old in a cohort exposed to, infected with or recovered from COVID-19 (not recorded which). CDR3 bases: TGTGCCAGCAGCCGAACAGTGAACACTGAAGCTTTCTTT. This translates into CASSRTVNTEAFF.